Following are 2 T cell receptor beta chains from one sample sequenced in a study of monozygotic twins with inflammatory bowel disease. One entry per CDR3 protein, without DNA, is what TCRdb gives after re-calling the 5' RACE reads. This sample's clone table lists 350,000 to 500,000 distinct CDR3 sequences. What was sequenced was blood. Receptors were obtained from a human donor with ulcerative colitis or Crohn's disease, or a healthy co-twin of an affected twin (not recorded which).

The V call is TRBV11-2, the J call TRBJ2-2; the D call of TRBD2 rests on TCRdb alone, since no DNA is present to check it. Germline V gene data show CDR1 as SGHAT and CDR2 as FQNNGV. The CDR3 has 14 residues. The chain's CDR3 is CASSYDRGTGELFF.

The CDR3 spells CASRAPGGLRNEQFF. This chain joins TRBV6-1 and TRBJ2-1; lacking DNA, the TRBD1 call made by TCRdb goes unchecked. The CDR3 totals 15 residues. Germline-derived CDR1 and CDR2 are MNHNS and SASEGT.